Listed below are T cell receptor beta chains from one sample, sequenced in a study of vaccination effects on CD4 cells after COVID-19. Their target antigens are unknown. Profiled with immunoSEQ multiplex PCR; TCRdb holds only in-frame clones, not every one. The data contain approximately 31,000 clones, 72% of them singletons. The starting material was CD4+ T cells from PBMCs cultured with HCoV-229E spike peptides, obtained after COVID-19 vaccination. These receptors all stem from a human donor who received a COVID-19 vaccine. Both conserved end residues are part of each CDR3. Each record gives: V gene, J gene, clone size, D gene, CDR3 DNA, CDR3 protein. A D gene is named only where the DNA matches it firmly. The size of a clone is reported for some rows only, either as once, few or many, or as a class for expanded clones.

TRBV7-2	TRBJ2-7	NA	TRBD2	TGTGCCAGCAGCTCTACTAGCGGGGGGGGCTCCTACGAGCAGTACTTC	CASSSTSGGGSYEQYF
TRBV7-9	TRBJ2-1	NA	TRBD1	TGTGCCAGCAGCTTAGCGAGACGGACAGGGGGGCCCAATGAGCAGTTCTTC	CASSLARRTGGPNEQFF
TRBV5-1	TRBJ2-7	NA	TRBD2	TGCGCCAGCAGCTTGGTAGCGGGAAGCGACGAGCAGTACTTC	CASSLVAGSDEQYF
TRBV11-2	TRBJ2-2	NA	TRBD2	TGTGCCAGCAGCACGATAGCGGGAGGCGGCACCGGGGAGCTGTTTTTT	CASSTIAGGGTGELFF
TRBV11-2	TRBJ1-1	NA	TRBD1	TGTGCCAGCAGCCCCGGACAGGGGAGTAAAGCTTTCTTT	CASSPGQGSKAFF
TRBV5-1	TRBJ2-6	NA	NA	TGCGCCAGCAGCTTGGCCGCAGGCTACTCTGGGGCCAACGTCCTGACTTTC	CASSLAAGYSGANVLTF
TRBV19	TRBJ2-4	once	TRBD2	TGTGCCAGTAGTGACCGTCTAGCGGGGGCGGCCAAAAACATTCAGTACTTC	CASSDRLAGAAKNIQYF
TRBV10-3	TRBJ1-3	NA	NA	TGTGCCACCGGACAGTACTCTGGAAACACCATATATTTT	CATGQYSGNTIYF
TRBV9	TRBJ2-2	NA	TRBD2	TGTGCCAGCAGCGTAGGTCTACTGGGCGGGAGCACCGGGGAGCTGTTTTTT	CASSVGLLGGSTGELFF
TRBV9	TRBJ2-2	few	NA	TGTGCCAGCAGACGTCCGGGAGACGGCACCGGGGAGCTGTTTTTT	CASRRPGDGTGELFF